Listed here are 19 T cell receptor beta chains from one sample, sequenced in a study of early T cells in non-severe SARS-CoV-2 infection. Each CDR3 protein gets one entry after TCRdb re-called the 5' RACE reads with MiXCR. The sample contains more than 60,000 distinct CDR3 sequences, about 12% of which appear only once. This specimen consisted of whole blood, obtained at baseline. The receptors were sampled from an adult who was a healthcare worker with PCR-confirmed SARS-CoV-2 infection or an uninfected control (not recorded which). The donor label of this sample is uncertain.

This clonotype was observed a few times. This chain links TRBV12-3 or TRBV12-4 with TRBJ1-2, with a possible D match to TRBD1 (6 bases). V gave up 7 bases and J gave up 8 bases, with 17 bases separating them. The CDR3 runs to 13 residues. As DNA, the CDR3 is TGTGCCAGCACCAAAAACAGGGTGGACGGCTACACCTTC. It specifies CASTKNRVDGYTF.

In this sample, this clonotype turned up a few times. V is TRBV19 and J is TRBJ1-2; D gene uncertain. The CDR3 totals 15 residues. The ends were cut back, 2 bases at V and 1 base at J, with 11 bases in the middle. Per the germline V gene, CDR1 is LNHDA and CDR2 is SQIVND (reference sequence). CDR3 loop: CASSITPGGNYGYTF. The CDR3 bases are TGTGCCAGTAGTATAACCCCGGGTGGTAACTATGGCTACACCTTC.

This clonotype was observed a few times. The rearrangement links TRBV11-2 to TRBJ1-2; D gene uncertain. Germline V gives CDR1 SGHAT, CDR2 FQNNGV. The CDR3 runs 15 residues. Trimming removed 5 bases from V and 7 bases from J, with 20 bases in between. The CDR3 loop is CASSPAGESGGGYTF. For the CDR3, the DNA is TGTGCCAGCAGCCCCGCCGGGGAGTCCGGTGGTGGCTACACCTTC.

The rearrangement links TRBV29-1 to TRBJ2-7, with D uncertain. In germline, CDR1 is SQVTM, CDR2 ANQGSEA. Trimming removed 7 bases from V and 5 bases from J, with 12 bases in between. The CDR3 covers 11 residues. This CDR3 is CSALDGHEQYV. The CDR3 DNA follows: TGCAGCGCCCTGGACGGTCACGAGCAGTACGTC.

There are a few counts of this clonotype. This sequence joins TRBV7-2 and TRBJ2-1, with TRBD2 identical over 11 bases. The V segment lost 5 bases and the J segment 2 bases; nucleotides outside the gene matches: 5. Germline CDR1 SGHTA, CDR2 FQGNSA. This CDR3 is 16 amino acids long. The CDR3 sequence: CASSRIAGGTYNEQFF. CDR3 nucleotide sequence: TGTGCCAGCAGCCGCATAGCGGGGGGGACCTACAATGAGCAGTTCTTC.

This clonotype came up many times. The V call is TRBV29-1, the J call TRBJ2-3; D could derive from TRBD1 or TRBD2 (6 bases each). The CDR3 has 14 amino acids. Trimming took 4 bases from V and 2 from J, leaving 13 bases between them. The V gene's germline CDR1 is SQVTM and CDR2 ANQGSEA. The DNA for the CDR3 is TGCAGCGTTGTCCGGGGGCAGGTCACAGATACGCAGTATTTT. Translating gives CSVVRGQVTDTQYF.

The gene calls are TRBV5-4 and TRBJ1-1, with 8 positions matching TRBD1. The germline V gene encodes CDR1 SGHNT and CDR2 YYREEE (reference sequence). The CDR3 covers 14 residues. V was pared by 3 bases and J by 4 bases, with 5 bases of the junction left unmatched. The CDR3 DNA follows: TGTGCCAGCAGCTACAAAGACAGGGGCACTGAAGCTTTCTTT. Amino acid sequence: CASSYKDRGTEAFF.

The chain is built from TRBV7-2 and TRBJ1-4; possible D gene TRBD1, 6 bases. The CDR3 length is 15 residues. The germline V gene has CDR1 SGHTA and CDR2 FQGNSA. V lost 6 bases to trimming and J lost 3 bases, with 14 bases between them. The DNA of the CDR3 is TGTGCCAGCAGTGGAGGACAGCGGCCTAATGAAAAACTGTTTTTT. This codes for CASSGGQRPNEKLFF.

The chain carries TRBV29-1 and TRBJ2-5; D uncertain. Germline-derived CDR1 and CDR2 are SQVTM and ANQGSEA. The V end was cut by 1 base, the J end by 3 bases, with 6 bases between. This CDR3 comprises 12 residues. The CDR3 here is CSVEVLEETQYF. CDR3 in DNA: TGCAGCGTTGAAGTTTTGGAAGAGACCCAGTACTTC.

The table lists this clonotype with a few counts. The chain couples TRBV5-6 to TRBJ2-2; unclear D gene. Per germline, CDR1 SGHDT and CDR2 YYEEEE. V dropped 4 bases and J dropped 1 base, with 11 bases sitting between them. The CDR3 runs 15 residues. Here the CDR3 DNA reads TGTGCCAGCAGCACGACGACGGTGAACACCGGGGAGCTGTTTTTT. Protein: CASSTTTVNTGELFF. Full variable domain (outside the CDR3, taken from reference TRBV5-6 and TRBJ2-2): DAGVTQSPTHLIKTRGQQVTLRCSPKSGHDTVSWYQQALGQGPQFIFQYYEEEERQRGNFPDRFSGHQFPNYSSELNVNALLLGDSALYLCASSTTTVNTGELFFGEGSRLTVL.

This rearrangement joins TRBV21-1 to TRBJ2-5; no check of the table's D call, TRBD1, against the DNA was made. TRBV21-1 is listed as a pseudogene. This CDR3 comprises 18 residues. In nucleotides, the CDR3 is TGTGCCAGCAGCAAAGAGGCGGGCGAGGCGGATGAGGCAGAGACCCAGTACTTC. Translated, it gives CASSKEAGEADEAETQYF.

This clonotype appeared many times. This rearrangement joins TRBV30 to TRBJ2-7; no clear D gene. Germline loops: CDR1 GTSNPN, CDR2 SVGIG (reference sequence). This CDR3 comprises 13 residues. V was pared by 3 bases and J by 1 base, with 10 bases between. The chain's CDR3 is CAWSYDSSYEQYV. Written as DNA, the CDR3 is TGTGCCTGGAGCTACGACTCATCCTACGAGCAGTACGTC.

This clonotype was seen a few times. V gene TRBV7-3 combines with J gene TRBJ2-1; a weak D match, TRBD1 (6 bases). CDR1 and CDR2 from the germline V gene are SGHTA and FQGTGA. Trimming removed 3 bases from V and 6 bases from J, with 15 bases in between. CDR3 length: 15 amino acids. For the CDR3, the DNA is TGTGCCAGCAGCTTGGGACCCAGGGGTGTCAATGAGCAGTTCTTC. It specifies CASSLGPRGVNEQFF.

This chain connects TRBV6-6 to TRBJ1-2; D is unresolved. The CDR3 is 14 residues long. Looked up from germline, CDR1 is MNHNY and CDR2 is SVGAGI (reference sequence). Trimming shortened V by 0 bases and J by 4 bases, and 9 bases separated the two germline ends. The CDR3 sequence is CASSYSRGSYGYTF. CDR3 nucleotide sequence: TGTGCCAGCAGTTACTCGCGGGGTAGCTATGGCTACACCTTC.

The chain uses TRBV24-1 and TRBJ2-3; D is undetermined. The germline V and J ends were trimmed by 4 bases and 9 bases, with 16 bases remaining between them. The CDR3 is 14 amino acids. Germline V gene data show CDR1 as KGHDR and CDR2 as SFDVKD. The CDR3 loop is CATSDPGRPITQYF. DNA of the CDR3: TGTGCCACCAGTGACCCAGGACGGCCGATAACGCAGTATTTT.

The chain joins TRBV5-4 to TRBJ2-2; D is perhaps TRBD2 (7 bases). There are 15 residues in the CDR3. Trimming stripped 0 bases from V and 6 bases from J, with 12 bases between. Germline V gene lookup returns CDR1 SGHNT and CDR2 YYREEE (reference sequence). CDR3 nucleotides: TGTGCCAGCAGCTTGGACGGGGGGCTGTCCGGGGAGCTGTTTTTT. It encodes CASSLDGGLSGELFF. Full variable domain (remainder filled in from reference TRBV5-4 and TRBJ2-2): ETGVTQSPTHLIKTRGQQVTLRCSSQSGHNTVSWYQQALGQGPQFIFQYYREEENGRGNFPPRFSGLQFPNYSSELNVNALELDDSALYLCASSLDGGLSGELFFGEGSRLTVL.

The CDR3 DNA sequence: TGTGCCAGCAGCGCGCTTATCGGCAACAATGAGCAGTTCTTC. This translates into CASSALIGNNEQFF. The chain joins TRBV7-8 to TRBJ2-1; D not certain. CDR1 is SGHVS and CDR2 is FQNEAQ in the germline V gene. The CDR3 has 14 amino acids. The V end lost 5 bases, the J end lost 5 bases, and 13 bases lay between the germline ends.

This clonotype was recorded a few times. The V and J genes are TRBV19 and TRBJ2-7, with 9 bases lining up with TRBD2. There are 13 residues in the CDR3. Germline V gene data show CDR1 as LNHDA and CDR2 as SQIVND (reference sequence). V gave up 3 bases and J gave up 6 bases; unmatched junction bases: 3. Written as DNA, the CDR3 is TGTGCCAGTAGTATGGTAGCGGGGGCCGAGCAGTACGTC. Translating it yields CASSMVAGAEQYV.

V is TRBV2 and J is TRBJ1-5; D is undetermined. This CDR3 contains 14 residues. V lost 2 bases and J 0 bases, leaving 5 bases between the germline ends. Germline values: CDR1 SNHLY, CDR2 FYNNEI. CDR3 residues: CASSELYSNQPQHF. CDR3 nucleotides: TGTGCCAGCAGTGAACTTTATAGCAATCAGCCCCAGCATTTT.